These 2 T cell receptor beta chains share one sample of origin, sequenced in a study of cytomegalovirus exposure and HLA in healthy donors. The PCR contained 60 Vbeta and 13 Jbeta primers. Sequencing used immunoSEQ multiplex PCR; TCRdb keeps in-frame clones, though not all of them. The table includes 150,000 to 200,000 clones, just under 80% detected once. The specimen sequenced was PBMCs. These receptors all come from a female donor in good health and CMV-seronegative.

This clone was seen more than once but under ten times. This chain connects TRBV7-2 to TRBJ1-2, with D perhaps matching TRBD1 (6 bases). Trimming took off 4 bases at V and 8 bases at J, with 11 bases between the two ends. Germline-derived CDR1 and CDR2 are SGHTA and FQGNSA. The CDR3 is 12 amino acids. CDR3 bases: TGTGCCAGCAGCTCCAGGACAGAAGGCTACACCTTC. Protein product: CASSSRTEGYTF. Together with reference TRBV7-2 and TRBJ1-2, the CDR3 gives the full variable domain: GAGVSQSPSNKVTEKGKDVELRCDPISGHTALYWYRQSLGQGLEFLIYFQGNSAPDKSGLPSDRFSAERTGGSVSTLTIQRTQQEDSAVYLCASSSRTEGYTFGSGTRLTVV.

The rearrangement uses TRBV6-9 and TRBJ2-7; D is unresolved. This CDR3 comprises 9 residues. V lost 8 bases and J 9 bases, leaving 8 bases between the germline ends. Germline V lookup: CDR1 MNHGY, CDR2 SVAAGI. The CDR3 loop is CASPRRQYF. The CDR3 nucleotides are TGTGCCAGCCCTCGGAGGCAGTACTTC.